One sample yielded the 24 T cell receptor beta chains listed below, sequenced in a study of cytomegalovirus exposure and HLA in healthy donors. Produced via immunoSEQ multiplex PCR; TCRdb's table is partial and in-frame only. The sample has about 66,000 clones, 96% seen once. The sample taken for sequencing was PBMCs. The receptors stem from a man in his late teens or twenties in good health and CMV-seronegative.

The CDR3 loop reads CASSQDMTSGTSTDTQYF. CDR3 bases: TGCGCCAGCAGCCAAGATATGACTAGCGGGACTAGCACAGATACGCAGTATTTT. The J gene is TRBJ2-3, the V gene TRBV4-1; 11 bases are a match to TRBD2. The ends lost 0 bases at V and 0 bases at J; junction bases unmatched: 5. Per germline, CDR1 MGHRA and CDR2 YSYEKL. The CDR3 loop spans 18 amino acids.

The chain combines TRBV27 with TRBJ2-3; D gene uncertain. The CDR3 has 11 amino acids. Per germline, CDR1 MNHEY and CDR2 SMNVEV (reference sequence). V was cut by 4 bases and J by 3 bases, with 2 bases left in between. CDR3 DNA: TGTGCCAGCAGTTCAACAGATACGCAGTATTTT. Its protein is CASSSTDTQYF.

The V and J genes are TRBV15 and TRBJ1-2, with D unresolved. Germline V gene sequence: CDR1 LNHNV, CDR2 YYDKDF (reference sequence). V was cut by 0 bases and J by 5 bases, with 4 bases left in between. The CDR3 is 12 residues long. CDR3 protein: CATSRDYYGYTF. Here the CDR3 DNA reads TGTGCCACCAGCAGAGATTATTATGGCTACACCTTC.

The chain links TRBV27 to TRBJ2-3; the match to TRBD2 covers 9 bases. This CDR3 spans 15 amino acids. Germline CDR1 and CDR2: MNHEY and SMNVEV (reference sequence). Trimming removed 6 bases from V and 6 bases from J; junction bases left unmatched: 10. CDR3 sequence reads: CASSPIAGDSDTQYF. CDR3 DNA: TGTGCCAGCAGCCCGATAGCGGGAGACTCGGATACGCAGTATTTT.

The V gene is TRBV19, the J gene TRBJ2-7, with D possibly being TRBD1 (6 bases). Germline V CDR1 and CDR2: LNHDA, SQIVND (reference sequence). V lost 10 bases, J lost 5 bases, and 12 bases lay in between. The CDR3 runs to 11 residues. In DNA form, the CDR3 reads TGTGCCACCGAAACAGGGAACGAGCAGTACTTC. It codes for CATETGNEQYF.

This clone appeared once. The chain carries TRBV9 and TRBJ2-1; D is uncertain. Germline V gene data show CDR1 as SGDLS and CDR2 as YYNGEE. V was pared by 6 bases and J by 9 bases, with 13 bases between. This CDR3 is built from 12 residues. The CDR3 here is CASNPATGEQFF. Written as DNA, the CDR3 is TGTGCCAGCAACCCCGCCACCGGTGAGCAGTTCTTC.

The chain employs TRBV5-6 and TRBJ2-5, with 9 bases identical to TRBD2. The J call is in doubt because the DNA end fits TRBJ2-7 better. The germline V gene encodes CDR1 SGHDT and CDR2 YYEEEE. This CDR3 is built from 18 residues. CDR3 amino acids: CASSLARRAGGAVYEQYF. The DNA for the CDR3 is TGTGCCAGCAGCTTGGCCCGACGAGCGGGAGGAGCAGTCTACGAGCAGTACTTC.

The chain recombines TRBV5-1 with TRBJ2-3; D gene unclear. The V end lost 1 base, the J end lost 3 bases, and 15 bases lay between the germline ends. This CDR3 comprises 16 residues. CDR1 is SGHRS, CDR2 YFSETQ, per germline. CDR3 bases: TGCGCCAGCAGCTTGACTCTTACAGTTACTACAGATACGCAGTATTTT. It yields the protein CASSLTLTVTTDTQYF. Using reference TRBV5-1 and TRBJ2-3 for the parts outside the CDR3, the full variable domain is KAGVTQTPRYLIKTRGQQVTLSCSPISGHRSVSWYQQTPGQGLQFLFEYFSETQRNKGNFPGRFSGRQFSNSRSEMNVSTLELGDSALYLCASSLTLTVTTDTQYFGPGTRLTVL.

The gene calls are TRBV7-2 and TRBJ2-7, with D perhaps TRBD1 (6 bases). The CDR3 is made up of 15 amino acids. The germline V gene has CDR1 SGHTA and CDR2 FQGNSA. V lost 5 bases to trimming and J lost 6 bases, with 20 bases between them. The CDR3 here is CASSPASGRQVEQYF. The CDR3 DNA reads TGTGCCAGCAGCCCAGCATCGGGGCGACAGGTCGAGCAGTACTTC.

The V gene is TRBV4-1, the J gene TRBJ2-7, with 7 bases identical to TRBD2. V lost 0 bases to trimming and J lost 0 bases; unmatched junction nucleotides: 8. Germline-derived CDR1 and CDR2 are MGHRA and YSYEKL. There are 17 residues in the CDR3. The CDR3 nucleotides read TGCGCCAGCAGCCAAGATCTGGCGAGCGGGGCCTCCTACGAGCAGTACTTC. Amino acid sequence: CASSQDLASGASYEQYF.

As DNA, the CDR3 is TGTGCCAGCTCACCACCTCAAACTCAGGGGACCCGGGAGCAGTACTTC. This codes for CASSPPQTQGTREQYF. The genes are TRBV18 and TRBJ2-7, with D maybe TRBD1 (6 bases). Looked up from germline, CDR1 is KGHSH and CDR2 is LQKENI. The CDR3 is 16 residues long. Trimming left V 0 bases short and J 7 bases short, with 19 bases between.

The chain carries TRBV19 and TRBJ2-2; TRBD2 agrees at 11 bases. Germline V gene sequence: CDR1 LNHDA, CDR2 SQIVND (reference sequence). Unmatched junction bases numbered 11, after V lost 7 bases and J lost 1 base. This CDR3 is built from 18 residues. DNA of the CDR3: TGTGCCAGTATGATGGTCCGGCTAGCGGGAGGGAACACCGGGGAGCTGTTTTTT. Its protein product is CASMMVRLAGGNTGELFF.

The CDR3 DNA reads TGCGCCAGCGCATACCAAATAGGGGCTCTCAATGAGCAGTTCTTC. It specifies CASAYQIGALNEQFF. This sequence joins TRBV4-3 and TRBJ2-1; tentative D call: TRBD1 (5 bases). The CDR3 has 15 amino acids. The germline V gene encodes CDR1 LGHNA and CDR2 YSLEER. Trimming removed 8 bases from V and 6 bases from J, with 20 bases in between.

In the case of this clone: A single base separates this from a much larger clone, so it may be a read error. The rearrangement uses TRBV7-2 and TRBJ2-7, with D perhaps matching TRBD2 (5 bases). This CDR3 has 15 residues. CDR1 and CDR2 from the germline V gene are SGHTA and FQGNSA. Trimming removed 1 base at V and 1 base at J, with 11 bases between. CDR3 protein: CASSLEGGGSYEQYF. The CDR3 DNA reads as TGTGCCAGCAGCTTAGAAGGTGGAGGATCCTACGAGCAGTACTTC.

The sample holds one count of this clone. The rearrangement uses TRBV30 and TRBJ1-4; no clear D. The germline V gene encodes CDR1 GTSNPN and CDR2 SVGIG (reference sequence). This CDR3 is 12 amino acids long. V lost 2 bases and J 8 bases, leaving 9 bases between the germline ends. The CDR3 region has the DNA TGTGCCTGGAGTTCAGCGGGGGAAAAACTGTTTTTT. As protein: CAWSSAGEKLFF.

The chain couples TRBV6-5 to TRBJ2-7, with TRBD2 as a possible D gene (5 bases). V gave up 6 bases and J gave up 4 bases, with 16 bases separating them. The CDR3 spans 14 residues. Germline-derived CDR1 and CDR2 are MNHEY and SVGAGI. The CDR3 here is CASSLTGMNYEQYF. CDR3 sequence (DNA): TGTGCCAGCAGCCTCACCGGGATGAATTACGAGCAGTACTTC.

The chain has TRBV11-2 and TRBJ2-2; D is possibly TRBD2 (6 bases). V dropped 7 bases and J dropped 6 bases, with 12 bases sitting between them. CDR1 and CDR2 from the germline V gene are SGHAT and FQNNGV. The CDR3 totals 13 residues. In DNA form, the CDR3 reads TGTGCCAGCATCCCAGGGAGGTCCGGGGAGCTGTTTTTT. Translated, it gives CASIPGRSGELFF.

The V gene is TRBV7-9, the J gene TRBJ2-5; weak D call: TRBD2 (5 bases). CDR1 and CDR2 (germline): SEHNR, FQNEAQ (reference sequence). This CDR3 contains 17 residues. The V end was cut by 1 base, the J end by 5 bases, with 20 bases between. As DNA, the CDR3 is TGTGCCAGCAGCTTAGGAATAAACAAGGACTCTAAGGAGACCCAGTACTTC. Translated, it gives CASSLGINKDSKETQYF.

This chain uses TRBV4-3 with TRBJ2-5, with TRBD1 matching over 7 bases. This CDR3 region has 14 residues. Germline CDR1 LGHNA, CDR2 YSLEER. Losses at the gene ends were 3 bases for V and 1 base for J; bases not matched to a gene: 2. The CDR3 DNA reads as TGCGCCAGCAGCCAGAGGACAGGCCAAGAGACCCAGTACTTC. Protein product: CASSQRTGQETQYF.

The chain uses TRBV2 and TRBJ2-7; 11 positions match TRBD2. Germline values: CDR1 SNHLY, CDR2 FYNNEI. V was clipped by 4 bases and J by 4 bases; unmatched bases: 18. The CDR3 covers 19 residues. CDR3 residues: CASSALGAIAGGPRYEQYF. CDR3 DNA: TGTGCCAGCAGTGCTTTGGGGGCGATAGCGGGAGGGCCAAGATACGAGCAGTACTTC.

The genes are TRBV2 and TRBJ1-1; TRBD1 is a possible D gene (6 bases). Trimming stripped 7 bases from V and 1 base from J, with 16 bases between. Per germline, CDR1 SNHLY and CDR2 FYNNEI. The CDR3 covers 15 residues. In DNA, the CDR3 is TGTGCCAGCACCGAAGATGGGGGCGGGAACACTGAAGCTTTCTTT. This sequence encodes CASTEDGGGNTEAFF.

The chain is built from TRBV6-6 and TRBJ1-5; D is ambiguous. Germline V gene lookup returns CDR1 MNHNY and CDR2 SVGAGI (reference sequence). With 6 bases removed from V and 8 bases from J, the gap between germline ends came to 11 bases. The CDR3 spans 12 residues. This chain's CDR3 is CASSPFSEPQHF. The CDR3 region has the DNA TGTGCCAGCAGCCCGTTCTCAGAGCCCCAGCATTTT.

The rearrangement uses TRBV2 and TRBJ1-4, with 8 bases identical to TRBD1. The CDR3 loop spans 16 amino acids. Per germline, CDR1 SNHLY and CDR2 FYNNEI. Trimming took 0 bases from V and 3 from J; bases not matched to a gene: 3. CDR3: CASSEALDRANEKLFF. The CDR3 DNA reads TGTGCCAGCAGTGAAGCCTTGGACAGGGCTAATGAAAAACTGTTTTTT.

The CDR3 reads CASSYSPRGAGQPQHF. DNA of the CDR3: TGTGCCAGCAGTTACAGTCCTCGGGGGGCGGGTCAGCCCCAGCATTTT. The rearrangement links TRBV6-5 to TRBJ1-5; D perhaps matches TRBD1 (6 bases). The CDR3 is 16 residues long. Germline V CDR1 and CDR2: MNHEY, SVGAGI. V shed 2 bases and J shed 6 bases, with 17 bases lying between them.